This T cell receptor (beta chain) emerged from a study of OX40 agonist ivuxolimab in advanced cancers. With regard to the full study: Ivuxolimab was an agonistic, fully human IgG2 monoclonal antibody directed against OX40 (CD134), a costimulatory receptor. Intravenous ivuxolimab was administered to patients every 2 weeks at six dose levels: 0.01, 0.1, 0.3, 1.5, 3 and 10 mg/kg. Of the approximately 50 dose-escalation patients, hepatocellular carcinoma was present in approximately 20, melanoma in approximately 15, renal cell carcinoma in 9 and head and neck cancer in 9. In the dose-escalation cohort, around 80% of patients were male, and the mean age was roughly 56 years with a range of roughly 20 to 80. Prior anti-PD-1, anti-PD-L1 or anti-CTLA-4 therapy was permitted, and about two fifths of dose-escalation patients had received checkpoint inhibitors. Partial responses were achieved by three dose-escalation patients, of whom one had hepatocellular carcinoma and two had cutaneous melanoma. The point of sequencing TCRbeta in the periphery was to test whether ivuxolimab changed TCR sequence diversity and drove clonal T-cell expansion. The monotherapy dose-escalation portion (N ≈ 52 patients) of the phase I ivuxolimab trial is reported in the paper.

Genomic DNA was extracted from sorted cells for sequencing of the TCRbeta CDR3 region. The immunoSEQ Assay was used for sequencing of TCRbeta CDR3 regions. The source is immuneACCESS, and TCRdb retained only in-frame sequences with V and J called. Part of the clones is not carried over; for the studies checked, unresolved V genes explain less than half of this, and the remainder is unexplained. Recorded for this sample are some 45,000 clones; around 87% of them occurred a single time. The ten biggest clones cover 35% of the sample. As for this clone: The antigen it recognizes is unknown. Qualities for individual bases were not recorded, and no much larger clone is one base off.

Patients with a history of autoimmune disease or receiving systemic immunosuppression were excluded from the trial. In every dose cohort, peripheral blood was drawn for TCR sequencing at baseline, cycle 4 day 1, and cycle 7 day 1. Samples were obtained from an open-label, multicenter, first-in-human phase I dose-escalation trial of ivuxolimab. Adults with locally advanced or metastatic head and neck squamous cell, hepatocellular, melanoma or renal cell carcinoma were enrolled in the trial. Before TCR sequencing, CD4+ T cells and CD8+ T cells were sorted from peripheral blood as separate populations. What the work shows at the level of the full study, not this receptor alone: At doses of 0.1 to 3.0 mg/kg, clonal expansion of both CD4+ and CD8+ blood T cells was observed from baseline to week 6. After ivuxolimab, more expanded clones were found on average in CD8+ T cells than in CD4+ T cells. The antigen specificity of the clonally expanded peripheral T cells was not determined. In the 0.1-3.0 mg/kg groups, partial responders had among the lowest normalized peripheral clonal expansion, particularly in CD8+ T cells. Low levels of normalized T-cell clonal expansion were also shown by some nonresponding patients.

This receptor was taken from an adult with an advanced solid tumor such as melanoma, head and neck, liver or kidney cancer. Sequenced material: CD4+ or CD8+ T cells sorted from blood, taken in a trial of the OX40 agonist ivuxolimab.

The CDR3: CASSFNTGELFF. The DNA sequence is TGTGCCAGCAGCTTCAACACCGGGGAGCTGTTTTTT. The rearranged chain carries TRBV7-8 and TRBJ2-2; too little of a D gene remains to name it. Looking up the germline V gene yields CDR1 SGHVS and CDR2 FQNEAQ. V gives up 3 bases and J gives up 2 bases, and the segment between their germline ends measures 1 base. Including the terminal cysteine and phenylalanine, the CDR3 comprises 12 residues. Only CDR3 DNA is held: 36 bases, read in frame from base 1.